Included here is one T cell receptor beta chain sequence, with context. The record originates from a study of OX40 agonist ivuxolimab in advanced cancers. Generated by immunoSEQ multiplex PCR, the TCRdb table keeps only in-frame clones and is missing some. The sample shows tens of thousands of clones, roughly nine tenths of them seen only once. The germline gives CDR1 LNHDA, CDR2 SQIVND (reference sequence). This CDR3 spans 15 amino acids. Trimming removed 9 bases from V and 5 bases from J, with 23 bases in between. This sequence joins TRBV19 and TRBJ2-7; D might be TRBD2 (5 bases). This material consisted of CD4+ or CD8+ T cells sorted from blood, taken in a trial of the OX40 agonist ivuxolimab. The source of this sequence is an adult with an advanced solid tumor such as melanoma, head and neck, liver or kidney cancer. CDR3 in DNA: TGTGCCAGCCCCAGAGCGCTAGCTGCCCCCCACGAGCAGTACTTC. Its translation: CASPRALAAPHEQYF.